Many counts were recorded for the clone carrying this TCR beta chain. Its antigen remains unknown. The ends lost 2 bases at V and 0 bases at J; junction bases unmatched: 13. The CDR3 consists of 20 residues. Germline lookup yields CDR1 SGHTA and CDR2 FQGNSA. Next came a second PCR, run for roughly 6 to 11 cycles, which used a sample-barcoded 5' primer along with a J-beta primer mix. From the 5' RACE reads, TCRdb called clonotypes with MiXCR, one entry per CDR3 protein. This table holds fewer than 1 million distinct CDR3 sequences, under 55% found once. The data derive from a study of blood T cells in healthy people across ages. Study-wide findings and caveats: Older individuals had lower TCR beta diversity per million T cells (the decline was roughly linear).

The study isolated at least 7 million PBMCs from each sample. Every sample gave at least 5 micrograms of total RNA when it was extracted. The sequencing input was blood. This TCR was recovered from a man between 60 and 70 years old in good health. The chain uses TRBV7-2 and TRBJ2-1; the match to TRBD2 covers 10 bases. The CDR3 bases are TGTGCCAGCAGCTTACCCTCCGGACTAGCGGATCAATCCTCCTACAATGAGCAGTTCTTC. Its translation: CASSLPSGLADQSSYNEQFF.